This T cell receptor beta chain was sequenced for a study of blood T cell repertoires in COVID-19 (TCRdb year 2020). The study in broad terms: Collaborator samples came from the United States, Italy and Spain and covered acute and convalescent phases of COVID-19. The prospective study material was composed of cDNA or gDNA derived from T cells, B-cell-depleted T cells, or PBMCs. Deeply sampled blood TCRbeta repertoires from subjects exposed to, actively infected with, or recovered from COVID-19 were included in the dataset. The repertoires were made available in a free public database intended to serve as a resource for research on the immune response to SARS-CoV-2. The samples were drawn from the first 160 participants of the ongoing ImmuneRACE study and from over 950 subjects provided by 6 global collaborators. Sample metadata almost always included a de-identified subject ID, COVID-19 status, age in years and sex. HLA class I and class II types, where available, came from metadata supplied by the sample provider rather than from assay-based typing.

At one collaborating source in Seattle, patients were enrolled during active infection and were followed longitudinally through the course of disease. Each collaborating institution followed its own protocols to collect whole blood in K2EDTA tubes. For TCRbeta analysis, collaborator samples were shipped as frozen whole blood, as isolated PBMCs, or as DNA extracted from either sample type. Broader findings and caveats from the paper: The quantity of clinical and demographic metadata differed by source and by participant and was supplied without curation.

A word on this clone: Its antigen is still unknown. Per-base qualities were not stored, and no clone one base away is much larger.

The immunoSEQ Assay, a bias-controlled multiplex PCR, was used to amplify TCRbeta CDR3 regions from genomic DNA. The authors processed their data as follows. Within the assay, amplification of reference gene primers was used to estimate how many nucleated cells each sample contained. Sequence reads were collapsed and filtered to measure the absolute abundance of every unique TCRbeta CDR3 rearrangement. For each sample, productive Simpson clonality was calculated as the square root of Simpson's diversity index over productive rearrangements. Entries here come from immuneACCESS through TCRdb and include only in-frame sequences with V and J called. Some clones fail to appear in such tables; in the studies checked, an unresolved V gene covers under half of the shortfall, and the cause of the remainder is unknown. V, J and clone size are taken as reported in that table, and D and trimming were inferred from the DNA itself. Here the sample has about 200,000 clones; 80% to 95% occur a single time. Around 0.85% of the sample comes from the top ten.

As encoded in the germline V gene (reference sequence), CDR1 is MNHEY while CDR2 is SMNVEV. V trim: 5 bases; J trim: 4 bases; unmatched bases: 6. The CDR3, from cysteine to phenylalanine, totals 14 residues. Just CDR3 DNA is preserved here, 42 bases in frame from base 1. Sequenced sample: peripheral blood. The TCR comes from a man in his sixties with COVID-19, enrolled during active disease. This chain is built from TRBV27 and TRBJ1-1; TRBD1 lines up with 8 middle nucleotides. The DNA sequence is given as TGTGCCAGCAGTCAGAACAGGGGGGGCACTGAAGCTTTCTTT. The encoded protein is CASSQNRGGTEAFF.